This T cell receptor (beta chain) is from a study of blood T cell repertoires in COVID-19. Study details: The origin of the acute and convalescent COVID-19 samples was the United States, Italy and Spain.

Across 24 US areas, participants ranged in age from about 18 to 90 years. Grouping used clinical history reported by participants in a survey and questionnaire. The data were produced by immunoSEQ multiplex PCR, yet TCRdb's version contains in-frame clones alone and is incomplete. The sample carries 150,000 to 200,000 clones, approximately 87% recorded once. The sequence was collected from a woman aged 45-65 years who had recovered from COVID-19. Sequencing was done on a sample of PBMCs or T cells enriched from blood (not recorded which).

In DNA form, the CDR3 reads TGTGCCAGCAGCCTTCTGGGGGGGGAGCAGTACTTC. It translates to CASSLLGGEQYF. The chain carries TRBV3-1 (or the pseudogene TRBV3-2) and TRBJ2-7, with 7 bases that match TRBD2. CDR1 is LGHDT, CDR2 YNNKEL, per germline (reference sequence). This CDR3 spans 12 amino acids. The ends lost 4 bases at V and 7 bases at J; junction bases unmatched: 4.